These 14 T cell receptor beta chains share one sample of origin, sequenced in a study of OX40 agonist ivuxolimab in advanced cancers. Libraries were prepared by immunoSEQ multiplex PCR; TCRdb keeps only in-frame clonotypes and omits some of them. The table records some 43,000 clones, approximately 87% of them present only once. Sequenced here: CD4+ or CD8+ T cells sorted from blood, sampled in a trial of the OX40 agonist ivuxolimab. The receptors were sampled from an adult with an advanced solid tumor such as melanoma, head and neck, liver or kidney cancer.

The chain employs TRBV30 and TRBJ2-7; the D call may be TRBD1 or TRBD2 (5 bases each). The CDR3 spans 13 residues. Germline V gene sequence: CDR1 GTSNPN, CDR2 SVGIG (reference sequence). With 2 bases removed from V and 5 bases from J, the gap between germline ends came to 13 bases. CDR3 DNA: TGTGCCTGGAGTCCCGGGACCACCCACGAGCAGTACTTC. This encodes CAWSPGTTHEQYF.

Ten or more counts support this clone. V is TRBV28 and J is TRBJ1-2, with D uncertain. The CDR3 has 13 residues. The V gene lost 2 bases and the J gene lost 7 bases, with 11 bases spanning the gap. The V gene's germline CDR1 is MDHEN and CDR2 SYDVKM. The CDR3 coding sequence is TGTGCCAGCAGTTTAAACACCGGCGCTGGCTACACCTTC. This encodes CASSLNTGAGYTF.

The V and J genes are TRBV6-5 and TRBJ2-7, with 12 bases fitting TRBD2. Germline V lookup: CDR1 MNHEY, CDR2 SVGAGI. The CDR3 is 14 residues long. With V trimmed by 6 bases and J by 3 bases, 3 bases remained unmatched. The CDR3 here is CASRPTSGSYEQYF. DNA for the CDR3: TGTGCCAGCAGGCCGACTAGCGGGAGCTACGAGCAGTACTTC.

There are a few counts of this clone. The V call is TRBV7-9, the J call TRBJ2-3; 7 bases line up with TRBD2. CDR1 and CDR2 (germline): SEHNR, FQNEAQ (reference sequence). After removal of 2 bases from V and 3 bases from J, the junction contained 11 bases not matched to a gene. The CDR3 length is 17 residues. DNA of the CDR3: TGTGCCAGCAGCTTAAATGCAGCGGGGAGGGCGACAGATACGCAGTATTTT. Translated: CASSLNAAGRATDTQYF.

The rearrangement uses TRBV11-3 and TRBJ2-1; D is ambiguous. The length of the CDR3 is 12 residues. Germline CDR1 and CDR2: SGHNT and YENEEA. Trimming cost V 1 base and J 9 bases, with 7 bases left between them. CDR3 nucleotide sequence: TGTGCCAGCAGCTTAGCCCACCGTGAGCAGTTCTTC. Residues: CASSLAHREQFF.

The rearrangement uses TRBV5-1 and TRBJ2-1, with a possible D match to TRBD2 (5 bases). This CDR3 is 15 amino acids long. Germline CDR1 SGHRS, CDR2 YFSETQ. V was trimmed by 2 bases and J by 0 bases, leaving 9 bases between them. CDR3: CASSFGMLSYNEQFF. The CDR3 nucleotides are TGCGCCAGCAGCTTCGGGATGCTCTCCTACAATGAGCAGTTCTTC.

This chain links TRBV6-5 with TRBJ2-7; TRBD2 aligns across 8 bases. Germline CDR1 MNHEY, CDR2 SVGAGI. V gave up 4 bases and J gave up 3 bases; unmatched junction bases: 8. This CDR3 contains 15 residues. The CDR3 DNA sequence: TGTGCCAGCAGTTCCGGCGGGAGGCTCCTCTACGAGCAGTACTTC. It is translated as CASSSGGRLLYEQYF.

The chain combines TRBV4-2 with TRBJ1-2, with D unresolved. Between the trimmed V and J ends, which lost 1 base and 8 bases, there was a span of 17 bases. The germline V gene has CDR1 LGHNA and CDR2 YNFKEQ. This CDR3 has 15 residues. CDR3 amino acids: CASSQVFGNLEGYTF. The CDR3 DNA reads TGTGCCAGCAGCCAAGTTTTTGGCAATCTGGAAGGCTACACCTTC.

V and J are TRBV27 and TRBJ2-1, with 10 positions matching TRBD2. Germline CDR1 and CDR2: MNHEY and SMNVEV (reference sequence). The J segment lost 9 bases and the V segment lost 5 bases, leaving 7 bases of the junction unmatched. This CDR3 region has 14 residues. CDR3 nucleotide sequence: TGTGCCAGCAGTGGACTAGCGGCGAGGAGTGAGCAGTTCTTC. This sequence encodes CASSGLAARSEQFF.

This rearrangement joins TRBV6-1 to TRBJ2-7, with 7 bases that match TRBD1. Trimming took 5 bases from V and 3 from J; bases not matched to a gene: 7. CDR1 is MNHNS and CDR2 is SASEGT in the germline V gene. This CDR3 has 14 amino acids. The CDR3 nucleotides read TGTGCCAGCAGTCCGGGACAGAGATTCTACGAGCAGTACTTC. This encodes CASSPGQRFYEQYF.

The chain has TRBV19 and TRBJ2-1, with 8 positions matching TRBD1. Trimming cost V 6 bases and J 4 bases; bases outside gene matches: 8. The CDR3 has 15 amino acids. CDR1 is LNHDA and CDR2 is SQIVND in the germline V gene (reference sequence). In DNA form, the CDR3 reads TGTGCCAGTAGAAGCGACAGGGGCCATTACAATGAGCAGTTCTTC. It codes for CASRSDRGHYNEQFF.

This clone was observed once. The V call is TRBV5-1, the J call TRBJ2-1; unclear D gene. Germline V CDR1 and CDR2: SGHRS, YFSETQ. The V end lost 4 bases, the J end lost 8 bases, and 10 bases lay between the germline ends. The CDR3 is made up of 12 amino acids. CDR3 region: CASSHEIDEQFF. The DNA for the CDR3 is TGCGCCAGCAGCCACGAGATAGATGAGCAGTTCTTC.

The J gene is TRBJ1-2, the V gene TRBV25-1; TRBD1 is a possible D gene (6 bases). The CDR3 length is 16 residues. CDR1 and CDR2 from the germline V gene are MGHDK and SYGVNS. V gave up 0 bases and J gave up 5 bases, with 16 bases separating them. The CDR3 DNA reads as TGTGCCAGCAGTGAATACCTATTACAGGGTGGGTATGGCTACACCTTC. Its protein is CASSEYLLQGGYGYTF.

The chain uses TRBV19 and TRBJ1-4; the D gene is possibly TRBD1 (5 bases). Germline V CDR1 and CDR2: LNHDA, SQIVND (reference sequence). The V end was cut by 2 bases, the J end by 7 bases, with 11 bases between. The CDR3 length is 14 residues. The CDR3 nucleotides read TGTGCCAGTAGTATAACCGGGGCCGGTGAAAAACTGTTTTTT. Its protein product is CASSITGAGEKLFF.